The rows below give T cell receptor beta chains drawn from one sample of a study of blood T cell repertoires in COVID-19. The repertoire was sequenced with immunoSEQ multiplex PCR; TCRdb's copy has only in-frame clones and lacks some. Of 250,000 to 350,000 clones in the sample, around nine tenths are singletons; the top ten hold over 9%. The sample comprised peripheral blood. Receptor source: a young woman with COVID-19, enrolled during active disease. CDR3s include the opening cysteine and the closing phenylalanine or tryptophan. D genes are given only for firm matches. Clone size is shown for a subset of rows, as once, few, many or a class of expanded clone.

V gene	D gene	clone size	CDR3 length	J gene	CDR3 DNA	CDR3 protein
TRBV10-1	TRBD1	NA	16	TRBJ1-6	TGCGCCAGCAGTATAGACAGGGGGCCGAGGAATTCACCCCTCCACTTT	CASSIDRGPRNSPLHF
TRBV30	TRBD2	once	11	TRBJ2-1	TGTGCCTGGACCGCGGGAGACGAGCAGTTCTTC	CAWTAGDEQFF
TRBV6-1	NA	NA	15	TRBJ1-2	TGTGCCAGCAGTGAACTCGGAGAGCTAAGGGGTGGCTACACCTTC	CASSELGELRGGYTF
TRBV5-1	NA	NA	14	TRBJ2-7	TGCGCCAGCAGCTTGGCGGGGTTCACCTACGAGCAGTACTTC	CASSLAGFTYEQYF
TRBV4-2	NA	NA	16	TRBJ2-2	TGTGCCAGCAGCCAATCAATACGGGAGAACACCGGGGAGCTGTTTTTT	CASSQSIRENTGELFF
TRBV25-1	NA	NA	14	TRBJ2-1	TGTGCCAGCAAACCCGGGAAGACAGGCACCAGGCAGTTCTTC	CASKPGKTGTRQFF
TRBV3-1/TRBV3-2	NA	NA	20	TRBJ2-7	TGTGCCAGCAGCCAAGACATGGTAAGACGTTTCCGGGACAACTCCTACGAGCAGTACTTC	CASSQDMVRRFRDNSYEQYF
TRBV18	TRBD1	NA	17	TRBJ1-6	TGTGCCAGCTCTGCCGCTGTGGGGGCAGGGGGAAATTCACCCCTCCACTTT	CASSAAVGAGGNSPLHF
TRBV7-2	NA	NA	14	TRBJ2-2	TGTGCCAGCAGAGGGGGACTATTCACCGGGGAGCTGTTTTTT	CASRGGLFTGELFF
TRBV19	NA	NA	15	TRBJ2-5	TGTGCCAGTAGTACCGCAGACAGGCGACCGAAGACCCAGTACTTC	CASSTADRRPKTQYF
TRBV7-2	NA	NA	13	TRBJ1-2	TGTGCCAGCAGCCCTCGGACAGACTATGGCTACACCTTC	CASSPRTDYGYTF
TRBV28	NA	NA	15	TRBJ2-5	TGTGCCAGCAGTCGGGGGTTACACGGTGGTGAGACCCAGTACTTC	CASSRGLHGGETQYF
TRBV28	NA	NA	15	TRBJ1-2	TGTGCCAGCAGTTTAATTCTGGGCGGGGTTTATGGCTACACCTTC	CASSLILGGVYGYTF
TRBV30	TRBD1	NA	11	TRBJ2-1	TGTGCCTGGAGCGACAGGGTTTCGCAGTTCTTC	CAWSDRVSQFF
TRBV27	NA	NA	14	TRBJ2-1	TGTGCCAGCAGATCCCCAGGGGGAGGTCTTGAGCAGTTCTTC	CASRSPGGGLEQFF
TRBV11-3	TRBD1	NA	13	TRBJ2-1	TGTGCCAGCAGCTTAGAAAGGGGGCGTGAGCAGTTCTTC	CASSLERGREQFF
TRBV29-1	NA	once	17	TRBJ2-6	TGCAGCGTTATTTTTAGCTTCCCCAGCTCTGGGGCCAACGTCCTGACTTTC	CSVIFSFPSSGANVLTF
TRBV7-9	NA	NA	14	TRBJ1-2	TGTGCCAGCAGCTCCGGGTCATTCCTGGATGGCTACACCTTC	CASSSGSFLDGYTF
TRBV7-7	TRBD2	NA	15	TRBJ2-2	TGTGCTAGCAGCTCCGGGACTAGCGGCACCGGGGAGCTGTTTTTT	CASSSGTSGTGELFF
TRBV23-1	NA	NA	12	TRBJ1-1	TGCGCCAGCAACCCGGGAAGGACTGAAGCTTTCTTT	CASNPGRTEAFF
TRBV3-1/TRBV3-2	TRBD2	once	15	TRBJ2-2	TGTGCCAGCAGCCACCTAGCGGGAGGAATCGGGGAGCTGTTTTTT	CASSHLAGGIGELFF
TRBV4-3	NA	NA	15	TRBJ2-7	TGCGCCAGCAGCCCCGTGGGCCCAACTGGTAACGAGCAGTACTTC	CASSPVGPTGNEQYF
TRBV4-3	TRBD1	once	18	TRBJ2-1	TGCGCCAGCAGCCCCCTACCCGGACAGGGAGGATCCTACAATGAGCAGTTCTTC	CASSPLPGQGGSYNEQFF
TRBV19	TRBD1	NA	18	TRBJ2-2	TGTGCCAGTAGTATAGATCCCATTGTGACAGGGGGCTCCGGGGAGCTGTTTTTT	CASSIDPIVTGGSGELFF
TRBV11-2	TRBD1	NA	12	TRBJ2-7	TGTGCCAGCAGCCCGACAGGGGTCGAGCAGTACTTC	CASSPTGVEQYF
TRBV3-1/TRBV3-2	NA	NA	15	TRBJ2-7	TGTGCCAGCAGCGGGTACTCTGGGGGCGATTACGAGCAGTACTTC	CASSGYSGGDYEQYF
TRBV14	NA	NA	16	TRBJ2-7	TGTGCCAGCAGCCAAGGTCCCCCGGGGAGCTCCTACGAGCAGTACTTC	CASSQGPPGSSYEQYF
TRBV24-1	TRBD1	NA	15	TRBJ2-5	TGTGCCACCAGTGATGGAAACAGGGGCCAAGAGACCCAGTACTTC	CATSDGNRGQETQYF
TRBV3-1/TRBV3-2	TRBD2	NA	16	TRBJ2-5	TGTGCCAGCAGCCCCACCCCCACTAGCGGGAGTGAGACCCAGTACTTC	CASSPTPTSGSETQYF
TRBV28	NA	NA	17	TRBJ1-6	TGTGCCAGCAGTTTGCTTCGGGGGGGTACCAGCAATTCACCCCTCCACTTT	CASSLLRGGTSNSPLHF
TRBV6-6	TRBD1	NA	13	TRBJ1-2	TGTGCCAGCAGTTTGGACAGGGGCTATGGCTACACCTTC	CASSLDRGYGYTF
TRBV7-8	NA	once	13	TRBJ2-2	TGTGCCAGCAGCTTAGAAGGGGTCGGGGAGCTGTTTTTT	CASSLEGVGELFF